What follows describes a single T cell receptor beta chain. Its antigen is still unknown. This entry belongs to a study of OX40 agonist ivuxolimab in advanced cancers. Assay used: immunoSEQ multiplex PCR; TCRdb lists only in-frame clones, some missing. The profile covers tens of thousands of clones, with roughly 85% appearing a single time and about 16% taken by the ten largest. Germline loops: CDR1 SGHDT, CDR2 YYEEEE. The trim removed 4 bases at V and 6 bases at J, leaving 4 bases unmatched. The CDR3 runs to 12 residues. General study results and limits: Blood T cells, both CD4+ and CD8+, expanded clonally by week 6 at 0.1 to 3.0 mg/kg.

Sequenced material: CD4+ or CD8+ T cells sorted from blood, taken in a trial of the OX40 agonist ivuxolimab. The TCR was taken from an adult with an advanced solid tumor such as melanoma, head and neck, liver or kidney cancer. The V and J genes are TRBV5-6 and TRBJ2-7; 7 nucleotides align to TRBD1. The chain's CDR3 is CASSPTGSEQYF. The CDR3 DNA sequence: TGTGCCAGCAGCCCGACAGGGAGCGAGCAGTACTTC.